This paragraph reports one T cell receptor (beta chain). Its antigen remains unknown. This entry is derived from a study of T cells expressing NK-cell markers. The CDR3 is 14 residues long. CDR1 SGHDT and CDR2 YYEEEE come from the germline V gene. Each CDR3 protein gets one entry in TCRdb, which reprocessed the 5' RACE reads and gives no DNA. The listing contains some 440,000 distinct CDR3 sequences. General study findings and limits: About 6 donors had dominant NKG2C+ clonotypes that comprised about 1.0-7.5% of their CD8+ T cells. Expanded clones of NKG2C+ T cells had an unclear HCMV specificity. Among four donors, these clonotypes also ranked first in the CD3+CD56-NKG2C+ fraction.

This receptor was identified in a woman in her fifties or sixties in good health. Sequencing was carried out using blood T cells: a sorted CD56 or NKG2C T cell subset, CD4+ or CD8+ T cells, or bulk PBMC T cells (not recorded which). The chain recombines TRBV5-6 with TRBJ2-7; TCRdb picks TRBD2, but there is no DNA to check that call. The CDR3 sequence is CASSTAGAAYEQYF.